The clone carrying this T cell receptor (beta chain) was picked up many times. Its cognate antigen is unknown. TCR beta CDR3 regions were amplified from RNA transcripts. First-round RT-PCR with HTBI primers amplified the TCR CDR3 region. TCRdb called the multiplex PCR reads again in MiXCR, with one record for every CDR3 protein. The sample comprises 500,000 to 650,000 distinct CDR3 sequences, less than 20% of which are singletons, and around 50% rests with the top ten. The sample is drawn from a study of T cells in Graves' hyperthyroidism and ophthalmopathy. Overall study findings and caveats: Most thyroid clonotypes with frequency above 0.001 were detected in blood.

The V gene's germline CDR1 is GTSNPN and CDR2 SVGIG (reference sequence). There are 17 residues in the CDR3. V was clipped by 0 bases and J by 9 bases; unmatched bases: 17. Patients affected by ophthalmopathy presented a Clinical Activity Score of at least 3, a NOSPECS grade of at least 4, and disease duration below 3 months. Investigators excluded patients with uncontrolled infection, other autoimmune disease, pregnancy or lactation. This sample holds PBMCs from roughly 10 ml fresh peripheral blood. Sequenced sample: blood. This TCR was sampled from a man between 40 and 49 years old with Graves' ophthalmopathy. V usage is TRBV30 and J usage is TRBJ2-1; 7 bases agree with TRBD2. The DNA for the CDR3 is TGTGCCTGGAGTGTATGCCGGACTAGTCCCCACAATTGTGAGCAGTTCTTC. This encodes CAWSVCRTSPHNCEQFF. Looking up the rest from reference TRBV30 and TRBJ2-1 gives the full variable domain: SQTIHQWPATLVQPVGSPLSLECTVEGTSNPNLYWYRQAAGRGLQLLFYSVGIGQISSEVPQNLSASRPQDRQFILSSKKLLLSDSGFYLCAWSVCRTSPHNCEQFFGPGTRLTVL.